The next 22 T cell receptor beta chains were all read from a single sample in a study of cytomegalovirus exposure and HLA in healthy donors. Vbeta (60) and Jbeta (13) primers were used in the PCR. TCRdb keeps only in-frame clones here, not all; method: immunoSEQ multiplex PCR. The sample contains fewer than 250,000 clones, about 79% of which appear only once. The sequenced sample consisted of PBMCs. The receptor set was obtained from a male donor in good health and CMV-seronegative.

The gene calls are TRBV10-1 and TRBJ2-7; TRBD1 is a possible D gene (5 bases). The CDR3 is 15 amino acids. Germline V lookup: CDR1 WNHNN, CDR2 SYGVQD (reference sequence). V was shortened by 2 bases and J by 0 bases, with 11 bases between the two germline ends. The CDR3 sequence: CASSEVGATSYEQYF. The CDR3 DNA reads as TGCGCCAGCAGTGAGGTAGGGGCGACCTCCTACGAGCAGTACTTC.

The chain has TRBV2 and TRBJ2-7, with TRBD1 identical over 10 bases. V lost 7 bases and J lost 0; bases outside the gene matches: 3. Germline CDR1 SNHLY, CDR2 FYNNEI. This CDR3 has 14 residues. The CDR3, as DNA: TGTGCCAGCAATTGGGACAGGGGCTCCTACGAGCAGTACTTC. Its translation is CASNWDRGSYEQYF.

The chain has TRBV4-3 and TRBJ2-2, with 12 bases lining up with TRBD2. CDR1 and CDR2 (germline): LGHNA, YSLEER. V shed 3 bases and J 5 bases; nucleotides not matched to a gene: 7. CDR3 size: 17 residues. The CDR3 loop is CASSQATLAGGTGELFF. CDR3 DNA sequence: TGCGCCAGCAGCCAGGCCACTCTAGCGGGGGGGACCGGGGAGCTGTTTTTT.

This clone was observed once. At one end, the junction sequence differs from germline, possibly due to a read error. The V gene is TRBV7-9, the J gene TRBJ1-2; 7 positions agree with TRBD1. CDR3 length: 16 amino acids. Germline V gene data show CDR1 as SEHNR and CDR2 as FQNEAQ (reference sequence). The CDR3 DNA reads TGTTCCAGCAGTGGACAGGTGATCGAAACTAACTATGGCTACACCTTC. This sequence encodes CSSSGQVIETNYGYTF. Supplemented by reference TRBV7-9 and TRBJ1-2, the full variable domain reads DTGVSQNPRHKITKRGQNVTFRCDPISEHNRLYWYRQTLGQGPEFLTYFQNEAQLEKSRLLSDRFSAERPKGSFSTLEIQRTEQGDSAMYLCSSSGQVIETNYGYTFGSGTRLTVV.

This clone has only one observation. The chain carries TRBV19 and TRBJ1-2; 11 positions agree with TRBD1. CDR1 and CDR2 (germline): LNHDA, SQIVND (reference sequence). Germline trimming cut 10 bases from V and 8 bases from J; bases unmatched to any gene: 6. The CDR3 is 12 residues long. The DNA of the CDR3 is TGTGCCATCCTTGGACAGGGGGCCGGCTACACCTTC. It specifies CAILGQGAGYTF.

J is TRBJ1-1 and V is TRBV5-1, with 7 nucleotides matching TRBD1. The CDR3 is made up of 18 amino acids. With 2 bases clipped from V and 4 bases from J, the junction kept 17 bases outside the gene matches. Germline V gene data show CDR1 as SGHRS and CDR2 as YFSETQ. CDR3 region: CASSLTTGLGTSLTEAFF. The CDR3 bases are TGCGCCAGCAGCTTAACGACAGGGTTGGGAACTTCGCTCACTGAAGCTTTCTTT.

The rearrangement uses TRBV5-4 and TRBJ1-1, with D possibly matching TRBD1 (5 bases). The CDR3 has 12 amino acids. Germline V gene sequence: CDR1 SGHNT, CDR2 YYREEE (reference sequence). Trimming cost V 4 bases and J 11 bases, with 15 bases left between them. The DNA of the CDR3 is TGTGCCAGCAGCCAATCCACGGGGGATGCTTTCTTT. This codes for CASSQSTGDAFF. Looking up the rest from reference TRBV5-4 and TRBJ1-1 gives the full variable domain: ETGVTQSPTHLIKTRGQQVTLRCSSQSGHNTVSWYQQALGQGPQFIFQYYREEENGRGNFPPRFSGLQFPNYSSELNVNALELDDSALYLCASSQSTGDAFFGQGTRLTVV.

This chain connects TRBV30 to TRBJ2-3; 10 nucleotides align to TRBD2. CDR3 size: 15 residues. V shed 1 base and J 3 bases; nucleotides not matched to a gene: 4. In germline, CDR1 is GTSNPN, CDR2 SVGIG (reference sequence). CDR3 sequence: CAWSERGGRTDTQYF. The DNA of the CDR3 is TGTGCCTGGAGTGAGCGGGGGGGCAGGACAGATACGCAGTATTTT.

This clone was counted only a few times. The chain recombines TRBV9 with TRBJ2-5; no clear D gene. The V gene lost 4 bases and the J gene lost 4 bases, with 17 bases spanning the gap. There are 15 residues in the CDR3. The germline V gene encodes CDR1 SGDLS and CDR2 YYNGEE. CDR3 DNA sequence: TGTGCCAGCAGCTCCAGACCGAACGGAGCAGAGACCCAGTACTTC. As protein: CASSSRPNGAETQYF.

The chain couples TRBV18 to TRBJ2-7; TRBD2 matches at 10 bases. The CDR3 spans 15 residues. The ends lost 3 bases at V and 4 bases at J; junction bases unmatched: 6. The germline V gene encodes CDR1 KGHSH and CDR2 LQKENI. The CDR3 region is CASSPKREGRYEQYF. The CDR3 DNA reads TGTGCCAGCTCACCTAAGCGGGAGGGCCGGTACGAGCAGTACTTC.

This clone was seen only once. This rearrangement joins TRBV7-9 to TRBJ1-5; 10 bases fit TRBD1. Germline CDR1 and CDR2: SEHNR and FQNEAQ (reference sequence). The CDR3 consists of 13 residues. Losses at the gene ends were 7 bases for V and 9 bases for J; bases not matched to a gene: 6. CDR3 in DNA: TGTGCCAGCACCCAGACAGGGGGCCGGCCCCAGCATTTT. Its protein is CASTQTGGRPQHF.

V and J are TRBV19 and TRBJ1-2, with a tentative D call TRBD1 (6 bases). Per the germline V gene, CDR1 is LNHDA and CDR2 is SQIVND (reference sequence). The V and J ends lost 5 bases and 7 bases respectively, with 26 bases between them. The CDR3 extends over 17 amino acids. CDR3 nucleotides: TGTGCCAGTAGTCGTAGGGGACAAACACTCCTACTATCTGGCTACACCTTC. Amino acids: CASSRRGQTLLLSGYTF. Together with reference TRBV19 and TRBJ1-2, the CDR3 gives the full variable domain: DGGITQSPKYLFRKEGQNVTLSCEQNLNHDAMYWYRQDPGQGLRLIYYSQIVNDFQKGDIAEGYSVSREKKESFPLTVTSAQKNPTAFYLCASSRRGQTLLLSGYTFGSGTRLTVV.

The chain carries TRBV11-1 and TRBJ2-3, with a possible D match to TRBD1 (5 bases). Trimming cost V 5 bases and J 4 bases, with 16 bases left between them. Germline-derived CDR1 and CDR2 are SGHAT and FQDESV (reference sequence). The CDR3 covers 15 residues. The CDR3 nucleotides are TGTGCCAGCAGCCAGGGCCCATTAGTCGCAGATACGCAGTATTTT. It encodes CASSQGPLVADTQYF.

This clone came up a few times. The V gene is TRBV19, the J gene TRBJ1-2; possibly TRBD1 for D (5 bases). V was trimmed by 5 bases and J by 2 bases, leaving 15 bases between them. Germline lookup yields CDR1 LNHDA and CDR2 SQIVND (reference sequence). The CDR3 contains 15 residues. The CDR3 sequence is CASSPRRGANYGYTF. CDR3 DNA sequence: TGTGCCAGTAGTCCAAGGAGGGGCGCAAACTATGGCTACACCTTC. The entire variable domain, with the rest obtained from reference TRBV19 and TRBJ1-2, is as follows: DGGITQSPKYLFRKEGQNVTLSCEQNLNHDAMYWYRQDPGQGLRLIYYSQIVNDFQKGDIAEGYSVSREKKESFPLTVTSAQKNPTAFYLCASSPRRGANYGYTFGSGTRLTVV.

V and J are TRBV19 and TRBJ1-5; maybe TRBD1 (6 bases). This CDR3 has 16 amino acids. Between the trimmed V and J ends, which lost 5 bases and 2 bases, there was a span of 16 bases. In germline, CDR1 is LNHDA, CDR2 SQIVND (reference sequence). The CDR3 nucleotides read TGTGCCAGTAGTTCGCCACAGGGAAGGGGCAATCAGCCCCAGCATTTT. This encodes CASSSPQGRGNQPQHF.

V usage is TRBV19 and J usage is TRBJ2-7, with 11 bases identical to TRBD2. There are 15 residues in the CDR3. Unmatched junction bases numbered 0, after V lost 1 base and J lost 1 base. CDR1 and CDR2 from the germline V gene are LNHDA and SQIVND (reference sequence). Here the CDR3 reads CASSIGLAGSYEQYF. In DNA, the CDR3 is TGTGCCAGTAGTATAGGACTAGCGGGGTCCTACGAGCAGTACTTC.

This chain joins TRBV4-3 and TRBJ2-7; 11 nucleotides line up with TRBD1. The CDR3 runs 17 residues. The J segment lost 1 base and the V segment lost 3 bases, leaving 8 bases of the junction unmatched. Germline-derived CDR1 and CDR2 are LGHNA and YSLEER. The CDR3 here is CASSQASGTGGSYEQYF. CDR3 DNA: TGCGCCAGCAGCCAGGCCTCCGGGACAGGGGGGTCCTACGAGCAGTACTTC.

As regards this clone: Other DNA sequences within the sample encode an identical CDR3. The V and J genes are TRBV5-4 and TRBJ1-5; 8 positions match TRBD1. The CDR3 covers 14 residues. Trimming at V came to 3 bases and at J to 2 bases, leaving 1 base not matched to a gene. Germline CDR1 SGHNT, CDR2 YYREEE (reference sequence). CDR3 in DNA: TGTGCCAGCAGCTCAGGGGGCGGCAATCAGCCCCAGCATTTT. Protein product: CASSSGGGNQPQHF.

This clone has just a few counts. The J gene is TRBJ1-1, the V gene TRBV6-1, with a tentative D call TRBD1 (6 bases). The CDR3 spans 14 residues. CDR1 is MNHNS, CDR2 SASEGT, per germline. V was cut by 2 bases and J by 8 bases, with 15 bases left in between. CDR3 sequence (DNA): TGTGCCAGCAGTGAATCCCCCAGGGGCCAAGAAGCTTTCTTT. Translation: CASSESPRGQEAFF.

This clone was found once. This rearrangement joins TRBV28 to TRBJ2-7; D is possibly TRBD1 (5 bases). With 8 bases removed from V and 1 base from J, the gap between germline ends came to 12 bases. Per germline, CDR1 MDHEN and CDR2 SYDVKM. CDR3 size: 13 residues. In DNA, the CDR3 is TGTGCCAGCGGACAACCCGTGTCCTACGAGCAGTACTTC. As protein: CASGQPVSYEQYF.

The gene calls are TRBV6-1 and TRBJ1-2; D is uncertain. V dropped 3 bases and J dropped 1 base, with 9 bases sitting between them. Germline values: CDR1 MNHNS, CDR2 SASEGT. The CDR3 covers 14 residues. The CDR3 sequence is CASSDDPVNYGYTF. In DNA form, the CDR3 reads TGTGCCAGCAGTGACGATCCGGTTAACTATGGCTACACCTTC.

V gene TRBV7-9 combines with J gene TRBJ2-4; the D gene is possibly TRBD2 (6 bases). Germline V lookup: CDR1 SEHNR, CDR2 FQNEAQ (reference sequence). The V gene lost 2 bases and the J gene lost 5 bases, with 13 bases spanning the gap. The CDR3 loop spans 15 amino acids. The CDR3 DNA reads TGTGCCAGCAGCTTAACTAGGACGGGGGAAAACATTCAGTACTTC. This translates into CASSLTRTGENIQYF.